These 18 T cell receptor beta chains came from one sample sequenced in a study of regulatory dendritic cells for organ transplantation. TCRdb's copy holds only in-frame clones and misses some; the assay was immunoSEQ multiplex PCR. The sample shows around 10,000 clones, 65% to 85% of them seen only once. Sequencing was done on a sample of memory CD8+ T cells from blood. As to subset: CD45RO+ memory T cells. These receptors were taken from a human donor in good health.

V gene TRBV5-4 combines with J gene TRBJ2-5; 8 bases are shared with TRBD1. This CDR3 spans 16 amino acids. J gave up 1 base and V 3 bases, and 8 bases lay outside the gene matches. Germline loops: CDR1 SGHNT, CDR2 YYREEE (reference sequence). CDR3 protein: CASSWGQVPFQETQYF. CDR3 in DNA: TGTGCCAGCAGCTGGGGACAGGTTCCCTTCCAAGAGACCCAGTACTTC.

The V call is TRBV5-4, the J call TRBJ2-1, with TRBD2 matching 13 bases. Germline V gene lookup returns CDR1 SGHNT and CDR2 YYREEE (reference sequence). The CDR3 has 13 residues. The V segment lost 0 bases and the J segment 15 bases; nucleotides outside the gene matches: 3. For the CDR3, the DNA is TGTGCCAGCAGCTTGGAAGGGACTAGCGGGATGTTCTTC. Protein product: CASSLEGTSGMFF.

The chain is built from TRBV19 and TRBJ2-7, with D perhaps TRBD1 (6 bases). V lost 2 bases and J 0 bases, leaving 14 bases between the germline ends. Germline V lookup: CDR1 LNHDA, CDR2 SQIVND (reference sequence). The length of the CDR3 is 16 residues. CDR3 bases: TGTGCCAGTAGTATATCCCCCAGACAGGCCTCCTACGAGCAGTACTTC. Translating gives CASSISPRQASYEQYF. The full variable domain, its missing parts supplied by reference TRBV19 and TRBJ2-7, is DGGITQSPKYLFRKEGQNVTLSCEQNLNHDAMYWYRQDPGQGLRLIYYSQIVNDFQKGDIAEGYSVSREKKESFPLTVTSAQKNPTAFYLCASSISPRQASYEQYFGPGTRLTVT.

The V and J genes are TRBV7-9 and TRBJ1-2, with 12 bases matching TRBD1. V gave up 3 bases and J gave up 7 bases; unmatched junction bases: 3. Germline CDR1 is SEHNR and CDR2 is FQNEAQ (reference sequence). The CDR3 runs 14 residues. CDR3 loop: CASSLGQGAGGYTF. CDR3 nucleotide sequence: TGTGCCAGCAGCTTGGGACAGGGGGCGGGTGGCTACACCTTC. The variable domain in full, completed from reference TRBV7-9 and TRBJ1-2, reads DTGVSQNPRHKITKRGQNVTFRCDPISEHNRLYWYRQTLGQGPEFLTYFQNEAQLEKSRLLSDRFSAERPKGSFSTLEIQRTEQGDSAMYLCASSLGQGAGGYTFGSGTRLTVV.

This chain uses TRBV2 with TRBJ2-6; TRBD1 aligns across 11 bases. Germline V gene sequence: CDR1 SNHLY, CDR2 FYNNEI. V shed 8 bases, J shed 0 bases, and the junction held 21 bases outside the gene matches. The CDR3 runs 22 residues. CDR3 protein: CASVTAYPRRDRGTSGANVLTF. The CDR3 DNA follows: TGTGCCAGCGTCACCGCCTATCCCCGACGGGACAGGGGGACCTCTGGGGCCAACGTCCTGACTTTC.

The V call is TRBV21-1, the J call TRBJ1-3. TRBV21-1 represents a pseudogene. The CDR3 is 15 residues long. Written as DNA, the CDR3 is TGTGCCAGCAGCAAGGGAGGGGGCATCGGAAACACCATATATTTT. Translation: CASSKGGGIGNTIYF.

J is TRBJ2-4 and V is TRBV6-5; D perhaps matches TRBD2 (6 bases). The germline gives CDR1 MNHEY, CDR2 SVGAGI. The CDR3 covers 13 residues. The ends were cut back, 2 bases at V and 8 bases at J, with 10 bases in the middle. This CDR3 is CASSYGGKDIQYF. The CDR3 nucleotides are TGTGCCAGCAGTTACGGGGGGAAAGACATTCAGTACTTC.

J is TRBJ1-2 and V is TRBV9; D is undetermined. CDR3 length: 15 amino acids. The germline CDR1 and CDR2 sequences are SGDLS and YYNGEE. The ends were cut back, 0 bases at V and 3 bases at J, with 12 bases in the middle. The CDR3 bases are TGTGCCAGCAGCGTAGGGTCGGTGGATTACTATGGCTACACCTTC. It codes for CASSVGSVDYYGYTF.

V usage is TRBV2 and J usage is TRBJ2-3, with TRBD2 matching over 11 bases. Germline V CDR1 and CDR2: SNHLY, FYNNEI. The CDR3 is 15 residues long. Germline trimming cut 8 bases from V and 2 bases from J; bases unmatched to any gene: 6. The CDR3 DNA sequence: TGTGCCAGCGGTCTAGCGGGGGGAACCACAGATACGCAGTATTTT. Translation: CASGLAGGTTDTQYF.

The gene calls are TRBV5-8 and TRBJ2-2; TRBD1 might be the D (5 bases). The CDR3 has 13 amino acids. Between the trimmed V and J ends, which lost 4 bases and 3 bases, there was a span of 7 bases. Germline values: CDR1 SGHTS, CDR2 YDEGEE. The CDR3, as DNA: TGTGCCAGCAGCCAAGGGGACACCGGGGAGCTGTTTTTT. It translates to CASSQGDTGELFF.

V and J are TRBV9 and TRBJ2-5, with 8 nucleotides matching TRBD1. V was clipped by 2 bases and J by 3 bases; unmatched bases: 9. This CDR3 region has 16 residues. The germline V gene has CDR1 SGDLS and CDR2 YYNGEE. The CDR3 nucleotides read TGTGCCAGCAGCGTTCGCCCCGACAGGGGCAAAGAGACCCAGTACTTC. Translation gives CASSVRPDRGKETQYF. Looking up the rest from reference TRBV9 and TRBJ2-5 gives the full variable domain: DSGVTQTPKHLITATGQRVTLRCSPRSGDLSVYWYQQSLDQGLQFLIQYYNGEERAKGNILERFSAQQFPDLHSELNLSSLELGDSALYFCASSVRPDRGKETQYFGPGTRLLVL.

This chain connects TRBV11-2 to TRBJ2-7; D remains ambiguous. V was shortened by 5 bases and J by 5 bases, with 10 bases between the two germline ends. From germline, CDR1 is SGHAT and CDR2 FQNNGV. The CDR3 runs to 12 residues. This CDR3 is CASSPPSDEQYF. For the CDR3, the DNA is TGTGCCAGCAGCCCACCCTCGGACGAGCAGTACTTC.

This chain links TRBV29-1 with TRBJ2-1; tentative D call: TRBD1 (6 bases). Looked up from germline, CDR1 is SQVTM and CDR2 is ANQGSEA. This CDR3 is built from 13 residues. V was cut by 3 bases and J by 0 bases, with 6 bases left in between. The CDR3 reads CSVDRGSYNEQFF. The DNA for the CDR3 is TGCAGCGTTGACAGGGGCTCCTACAATGAGCAGTTCTTC.

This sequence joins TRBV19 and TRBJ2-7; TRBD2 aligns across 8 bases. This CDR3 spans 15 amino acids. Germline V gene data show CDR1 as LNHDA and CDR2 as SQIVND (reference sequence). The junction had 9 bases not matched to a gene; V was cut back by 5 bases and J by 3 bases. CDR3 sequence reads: CASSYGGATFYEQYF. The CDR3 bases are TGTGCCAGTAGTTACGGGGGGGCAACCTTCTACGAGCAGTACTTC.

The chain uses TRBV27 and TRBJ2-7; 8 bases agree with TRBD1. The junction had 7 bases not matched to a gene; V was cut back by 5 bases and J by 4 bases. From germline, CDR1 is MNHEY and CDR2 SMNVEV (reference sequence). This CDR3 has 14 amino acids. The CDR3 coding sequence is TGTGCCAGCAGTCCGGGACAGGCCGAGTACGAGCAGTACTTC. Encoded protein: CASSPGQAEYEQYF.

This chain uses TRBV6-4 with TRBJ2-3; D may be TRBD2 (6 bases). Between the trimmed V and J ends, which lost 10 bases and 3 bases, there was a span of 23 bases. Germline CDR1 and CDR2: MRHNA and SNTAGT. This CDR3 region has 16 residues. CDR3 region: CATSGQAGSMTDTQYF. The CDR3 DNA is TGTGCCACCTCGGGGCAGGCGGGGTCTATGACAGATACGCAGTATTTT.

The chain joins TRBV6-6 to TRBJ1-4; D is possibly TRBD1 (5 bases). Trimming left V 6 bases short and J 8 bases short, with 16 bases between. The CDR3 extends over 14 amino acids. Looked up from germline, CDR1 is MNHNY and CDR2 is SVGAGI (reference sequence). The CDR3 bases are TGTGCCAGCAGCCAGGACGCGGAGGGGGAAAAACTGTTTTTT. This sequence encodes CASSQDAEGEKLFF.

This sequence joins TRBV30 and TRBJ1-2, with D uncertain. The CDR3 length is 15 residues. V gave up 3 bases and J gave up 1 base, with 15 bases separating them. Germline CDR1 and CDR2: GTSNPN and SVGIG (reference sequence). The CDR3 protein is CAWRDTRGFNYGYTF. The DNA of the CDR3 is TGTGCCTGGAGGGATACACGTGGGTTTAACTATGGCTACACCTTC.